What follows are 11 T cell receptor beta chains derived from one specimen sequenced in a study of T-cell reconstitution after alpha-beta-depleted transplantation in children. Using unique molecular identifiers, the investigators prepared the TCRbeta library. Each CDR3 protein gets one entry after TCRdb re-called the PCR reads with MiXCR. The data contain a few hundred thousand distinct CDR3 sequences, approximately 10% of them seen just once; the ten biggest clones take up more than 2%. This specimen was PBMCs from the stem cell graft donor, taken from the stem cell graft. These receptor sequences come from a human donor who donated a stem cell graft to a child with acute lymphoblastic leukemia.

The chain recombines TRBV5-1 with TRBJ2-1, with 8 bases fitting TRBD2. Germline V gene lookup returns CDR1 SGHRS and CDR2 YFSETQ. Trimming removed 4 bases from V and 7 bases from J; junction bases left unmatched: 13. The CDR3 consists of 16 residues. CDR3 sequence: CASSPFSGIGANEQFF. The DNA for the CDR3 is TGCGCCAGCAGCCCATTTAGCGGGATTGGGGCAAATGAGCAGTTCTTC.

The gene calls are TRBV7-2 and TRBJ2-3; 8 bases match TRBD1. V lost 4 bases to trimming and J lost 6 bases; unmatched junction nucleotides: 9. Germline V gene data show CDR1 as SGHTA and CDR2 as FQGNSA. This CDR3 region has 15 residues. In nucleotides, the CDR3 is TGTGCCAGCAGCTCCTCCCGGGGACAGGTGGATACGCAGTATTTT. Its translation: CASSSSRGQVDTQYF.

This clonotype has just a few counts. In DNA, the CDR3 is TGTGCCATCTCCGGGTCTCAAGAGACCCAGTACTTC. It translates to CAISGSQETQYF. The chain is built from TRBV10-3 and TRBJ2-5; D is unresolved. The V gene's germline CDR1 is ENHRY and CDR2 SYGVKD. Trimming stripped 8 bases from V and 2 bases from J, with 9 bases between. This CDR3 is built from 12 residues.

The chain uses TRBV15 and TRBJ2-1; D is ambiguous. Trimming removed 5 bases from V and 5 bases from J, with 19 bases in between. The CDR3 has 16 amino acids. Per germline, CDR1 LNHNV and CDR2 YYDKDF (reference sequence). The CDR3, as DNA: TGTGCCACCAGCGGACGAGTTGTGTCCACGAACAATGAGCAGTTCTTC. The encoded protein is CATSGRVVSTNNEQFF.

This chain joins TRBV11-2 and TRBJ2-5; 12 nucleotides agree with TRBD2. V trimming: 1 base; J trimming: 5 bases; junction bases outside the gene matches: 5. Germline CDR1 is SGHAT and CDR2 is FQNNGV. The CDR3 has 16 residues. Here the CDR3 reads CASSLVRGLAGETQYF. The CDR3 coding sequence is TGTGCCAGCAGCTTAGTCCGGGGACTAGCGGGCGAGACCCAGTACTTC. Full variable domain (missing parts from reference TRBV11-2 and TRBJ2-5): EAGVAQSPRYKIIEKRQSVAFWCNPISGHATLYWYQQILGQGPKLLIQFQNNGVVDDSQLPKDRFSAERLKGVDSTLKIQPAKLEDSAVYLCASSLVRGLAGETQYFGPGTRLLVL.

This clonotype showed up just a few times. The chain links TRBV5-6 to TRBJ2-6, with unresolved D. The germline gives CDR1 SGHDT, CDR2 YYEEEE. V was shortened by 3 bases and J by 3 bases, with 10 bases between the two germline ends. The CDR3 totals 15 residues. The CDR3: CASSSPDVGANVLTF. The CDR3 nucleotides are TGTGCCAGCAGCTCACCTGACGTTGGGGCCAACGTCCTGACTTTC.

In its sample, this clonotype was seen a few times. V usage is TRBV7-9 and J usage is TRBJ2-1; D remains ambiguous. This CDR3 has 11 amino acids. V lost 3 bases, J lost 15 bases, and 12 bases lay in between. Germline V lookup: CDR1 SEHNR, CDR2 FQNEAQ (reference sequence). The CDR3 here is CASSFEDPPFF. In DNA form, the CDR3 reads TGTGCCAGCAGCTTTGAGGACCCCCCGTTCTTC.

A few counts support this clonotype. The V and J genes are TRBV6-1 and TRBJ2-7; D unclear. Trimming shortened V by 8 bases and J by 0 bases, and 5 bases separated the two germline ends. CDR1 is MNHNS, CDR2 SASEGT, per germline. The CDR3 is made up of 11 amino acids. The CDR3 coding sequence is TGTGCCAGCGAGGTCTCCTACGAGCAGTACTTC. As protein: CASEVSYEQYF.

V gene TRBV4-3 combines with J gene TRBJ2-6; the D is unclear. Trimming shortened V by 0 bases and J by 0 bases, and 6 bases separated the two germline ends. Per the germline V gene, CDR1 is LGHNA and CDR2 is YSLEER. The CDR3 sequence is 16 residues long. Here the CDR3 DNA reads TGCGCCAGCAGCCAAGACGCGACCTCTGGGGCCAACGTCCTGACTTTC. Translation: CASSQDATSGANVLTF.

This clonotype was detected only a few times. The chain employs TRBV7-2 and TRBJ2-7; unclear D gene. This CDR3 contains 15 residues. Germline lookup yields CDR1 SGHTA and CDR2 FQGNSA. Trimming took off 5 bases at V and 1 base at J, with 15 bases between the two ends. CDR3 DNA: TGTGCCAGCAGCACCACCACGGACGCATCCTACGAGCAGTACTTC. This codes for CASSTTTDASYEQYF.

This clonotype was counted between two and nine times. This chain links TRBV27 with TRBJ2-1; D not certain. V was pared by 6 bases and J by 6 bases, with 12 bases between. The CDR3 contains 13 residues. Germline loops: CDR1 MNHEY, CDR2 SMNVEV (reference sequence). The CDR3 loop is CASSPLSSNEQFF. The CDR3 coding sequence is TGTGCCAGCAGCCCCTTAAGTTCCAATGAGCAGTTCTTC.